These 3 T cell receptor beta chains share one sample of origin, sequenced in a study of early T cells in non-severe SARS-CoV-2 infection. TCRdb used MiXCR to reprocess the 5' RACE reads, holding one entry per CDR3 protein. The sample records 70,000 to 90,000 distinct CDR3 sequences, 14% to 15% being singletons. Input material: whole blood. The receptors were gathered from an adult who was a healthcare worker with PCR-confirmed SARS-CoV-2 infection or an uninfected control (not recorded which).

In its sample, this clonotype was seen many times. The V call is TRBV5-1, the J call TRBJ2-2, with D unclear. The V gene lost 1 base and the J gene lost 2 bases, with 15 bases spanning the gap. The germline V gene has CDR1 SGHRS and CDR2 YFSETQ. This CDR3 contains 17 residues. Here the CDR3 DNA reads TGCGCCAGCAGCTTGTTCCACGCGAGGTATAACACCGGGGAGCTGTTTTTT. Translating it yields CASSLFHARYNTGELFF.

This clonotype was counted only a few times. V usage is TRBV7-3 and J usage is TRBJ2-7, with 8 bases matching TRBD1. V dropped 4 bases and J dropped 4; count of bases not matched to a gene: 6. Germline-derived CDR1 and CDR2 are SGHTA and FQGTGA. This CDR3 comprises 14 residues. The CDR3 sequence: CASSSSRDRYEQYF. The CDR3 DNA is TGTGCCAGCAGCTCGTCCCGGGACAGGTACGAGCAGTACTTC.

This chain joins TRBV5-1 and TRBJ2-7, with TRBD2 matching 9 bases. CDR3 length: 14 residues. CDR1 SGHRS and CDR2 YFSETQ come from the germline V gene. The V and J ends lost 4 bases and 5 bases, in that order; junction bases with no gene match: 7. CDR3 in DNA: TGCGCCAGCAGCGACCACGGGACTAGCAACGAGCAGTACTTC. The encoded protein is CASSDHGTSNEQYF.